The source of this T cell receptor beta chain is a study of T cell responses to AZD1222 COVID-19 vaccine. For the study at large: Researchers grouped second doses given at about 4 or about 12 weeks into one pool.

Only in-frame clones appear in the TCRdb table, and some are missing; sequencing was by immunoSEQ multiplex PCR. Here the sample spans some 130,000 clones, 90% being singletons. CDR3 length equals 15 residues. The germline V gene has CDR1 SGHDT and CDR2 YYEEEE. V was clipped by 1 base and J by 9 bases, with 14 bases between them. This clone was seen a handful of times. The chain uses TRBV5-6 and TRBJ1-6; TRBD1 is a possible D gene (6 bases). This receptor was taken from an adult in good health. Specimen: peripheral blood, collected on day 0 of AZD1222 vaccination. CDR3 bases: TGTGCCAGCAGCTTGACGGGGGCCCCTCTTTCACCCCTCCACTTT. This gives the protein CASSLTGAPLSPLHF.